These T cell receptor beta chains were read from a single sample in a study of T cell repertoires in aging, cancer and after chemotherapy. TCRdb redid the calling of the multiplex PCR reads with MiXCR, one entry per CDR3 protein. The data contain 2,000 or so distinct CDR3 sequences, around 24% of them seen just once; the ten biggest clones take up about 31%. The material sequenced was blood. Receptors originate from a human donor with a solid tumor. CDR3s include the opening cysteine and the closing phenylalanine or tryptophan. D genes are given only for firm matches. The size field is filled for only some rows; it gives once, few, many or a size class.

D gene: -
V gene: TRBV20-1
clone size: -
J gene: TRBJ2-7
CDR3 DNA: TGCAGTGCTAGAGGGGGGGTCCAGGGGTGGGACGAGCAGTACTTC
CDR3 protein: CSARGGVQGWDEQYF

D gene: TRBD2
V gene: TRBV18
clone size: -
J gene: TRBJ2-7
CDR3 DNA: TGTGCCAGCTCACCCCCCCGCGGGGGGCGGTTCCAGCAGTACTTC
CDR3 protein: CASSPPRGGRFQQYF

D gene: TRBD1
V gene: TRBV7-9
clone size: -
J gene: TRBJ2-2
CDR3 DNA: TGTGCCAGCAGCTTTCCAGGGGGCGGACACACCGGGGAGCTGTTTTTT
CDR3 protein: CASSFPGGGHTGELFF

D gene: TRBD2
V gene: TRBV7-2
clone size: medium-sized
J gene: TRBJ2-1
CDR3 DNA: TGTGCCAGCAGCCCGGGTGGACTAGCGATGTACAATGAGCAGTTCTTC
CDR3 protein: CASSPGGLAMYNEQFF

D gene: TRBD1
V gene: TRBV27
clone size: medium-sized
J gene: TRBJ1-2
CDR3 DNA: TGTGCCAGCAGTTCCCCGCGACAGGGGTTGGTAGGTGGCTACACCTTC
CDR3 protein: CASSSPRQGLVGGYTF

D gene: TRBD1
V gene: TRBV20-1
clone size: -
J gene: TRBJ1-1
CDR3 DNA: TGCAGTGCTGGGACAGGGGGAGTCACTGAAGCTTTCTTT
CDR3 protein: CSAGTGGVTEAFF

D gene: -
V gene: TRBV30
clone size: medium-sized
J gene: TRBJ2-1
CDR3 DNA: TGTGCCTCCCGACGGACAAATGAGCAGTTCTTC
CDR3 protein: CASRRTNEQFF

D gene: -
V gene: TRBV27
clone size: medium-sized
J gene: TRBJ2-2
CDR3 DNA: TGTGCCAGCAGTTTTCGGCGCACCGGGGAGCTGTTTTTT
CDR3 protein: CASSFRRTGELFF

D gene: -
V gene: TRBV21-1
clone size: once
J gene: TRBJ1-5
CDR3 DNA: TGTGCCAGCAGCACCCAAGGAGGGGGGAAGGAGGGCAATCAGCCCCAGCATTTT
CDR3 protein: CASSTQGGGKEGNQPQHF

D gene: -
V gene: TRBV6-2/TRBV6-3
clone size: medium-sized
J gene: TRBJ2-3
CDR3 DNA: TGTGCCAGCAGTTCTCCTCGGAAAGAGGGGACAGATACGCAGTATTTT
CDR3 protein: CASSSPRKEGTDTQYF

D gene: -
V gene: TRBV7-9
clone size: few
J gene: TRBJ2-7
CDR3 DNA: TGTGCCAGCAGCTTTCCTCGACAAGCCTCCCGACCACCCCCCTACGAGCAGTACTTC
CDR3 protein: CASSFPRQASRPPPYEQYF

D gene: TRBD1
V gene: TRBV5-6
clone size: -
J gene: TRBJ1-4
CDR3 DNA: TGTGCCAGCAGCTTCGGACAGGGGGCGCGGGGGAATGAAAAACTGTTTTTT
CDR3 protein: CASSFGQGARGNEKLFF

D gene: -
V gene: TRBV12-3/TRBV12-4
clone size: medium-sized
J gene: TRBJ1-1
CDR3 DNA: TGTGCCAGCAGTTTAGACAGGGACACTGAAGCTTTCTTT
CDR3 protein: CASSLDRDTEAFF

D gene: TRBD1
V gene: TRBV6-2/TRBV6-3
clone size: medium-sized
J gene: TRBJ1-2
CDR3 DNA: TGTGCCAGCAGTCTCCCCCGACAGGGGGAGGGCTACACCTTC
CDR3 protein: CASSLPRQGEGYTF

D gene: -
V gene: TRBV5-4
clone size: -
J gene: TRBJ1-4
CDR3 DNA: TGTGCCAGCAGCTTGGCTAGGTCACCTAATGAAAAACTTTTTTTT
CDR3 protein: CASSLARSPNEKLFF

D gene: TRBD1
V gene: TRBV19
clone size: -
J gene: TRBJ1-2
CDR3 DNA: TGTGCCAGTAGTGCCGGGACAGGGTCTGGCTACACCTTC
CDR3 protein: CASSAGTGSGYTF

D gene: TRBD2
V gene: TRBV6-4
clone size: medium-sized
J gene: TRBJ2-2
CDR3 DNA: TGTGCCAGCAGTGACTCTAGCGGGGGGGCCACCGGGGAGCTGTTTTTT
CDR3 protein: CASSDSSGGATGELFF

D gene: -
V gene: TRBV27
clone size: -
J gene: TRBJ2-3
CDR3 DNA: TGTGCCACCAGTGAGGGGCTAGGGGATACGCAGTATTTT
CDR3 protein: CATSEGLGDTQYF

D gene: -
V gene: TRBV7-2
clone size: few
J gene: TRBJ2-5
CDR3 DNA: TGTGCCAGCAGCTTAAGCATGGTGGAGGAGACCCAGTACTTC
CDR3 protein: CASSLSMVEETQYF

D gene: -
V gene: TRBV5-1
clone size: -
J gene: TRBJ1-1
CDR3 DNA: TGCGCCAGCAGCTTGGAGGCGAACACTGAAGCTTTCTTT
CDR3 protein: CASSLEANTEAFF

D gene: -
V gene: TRBV30
clone size: medium-sized
J gene: TRBJ1-1
CDR3 DNA: TGTGCCTGGAGCCAATCCGCAGGGGTCACTGAAGCTTTCTTT
CDR3 protein: CAWSQSAGVTEAFF

D gene: TRBD1
V gene: TRBV7-9
clone size: few
J gene: TRBJ1-1
CDR3 DNA: TGTGCCAGCAGCTTACTTACAGGGGGGCGTGGCACTGAAGCTTTCTTT
CDR3 protein: CASSLLTGGRGTEAFF

D gene: TRBD1
V gene: TRBV20-1
clone size: -
J gene: TRBJ1-6
CDR3 DNA: TGCAGTGCTCCCAACCCTACAGGGGGTTCACCCCTCCACTTT
CDR3 protein: CSAPNPTGGSPLHF

D gene: TRBD2
V gene: TRBV5-4
clone size: medium-sized
J gene: TRBJ2-3
CDR3 DNA: TGTGCCAGCGGACTTACCGGGACTAGCGGGGGCTCCGGGGATACGCAGTATTTT
CDR3 protein: CASGLTGTSGGSGDTQYF

D gene: TRBD1
V gene: TRBV6-1
clone size: medium-sized
J gene: TRBJ1-1
CDR3 DNA: TGTGCCAGCGTGGACAGGGGAAACACTGAAGCTTTCTTT
CDR3 protein: CASVDRGNTEAFF